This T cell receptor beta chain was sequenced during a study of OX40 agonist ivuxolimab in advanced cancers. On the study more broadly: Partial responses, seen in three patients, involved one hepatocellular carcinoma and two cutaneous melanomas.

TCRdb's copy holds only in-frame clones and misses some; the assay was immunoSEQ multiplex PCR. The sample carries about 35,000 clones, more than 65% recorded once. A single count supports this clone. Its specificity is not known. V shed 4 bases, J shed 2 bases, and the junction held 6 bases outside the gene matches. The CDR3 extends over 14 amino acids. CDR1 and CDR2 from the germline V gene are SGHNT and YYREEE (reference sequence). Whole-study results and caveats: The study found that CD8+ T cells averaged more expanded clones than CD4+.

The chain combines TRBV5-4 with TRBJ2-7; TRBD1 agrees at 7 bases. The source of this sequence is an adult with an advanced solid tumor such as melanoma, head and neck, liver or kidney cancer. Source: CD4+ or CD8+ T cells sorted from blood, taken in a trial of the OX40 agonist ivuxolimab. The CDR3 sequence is CASSRTGLTYEQYF. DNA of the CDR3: TGTGCCAGCAGCCGGACAGGACTTACCTACGAGCAGTACTTC. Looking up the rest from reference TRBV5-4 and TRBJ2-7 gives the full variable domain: ETGVTQSPTHLIKTRGQQVTLRCSSQSGHNTVSWYQQALGQGPQFIFQYYREEENGRGNFPPRFSGLQFPNYSSELNVNALELDDSALYLCASSRTGLTYEQYFGPGTRLTVT.